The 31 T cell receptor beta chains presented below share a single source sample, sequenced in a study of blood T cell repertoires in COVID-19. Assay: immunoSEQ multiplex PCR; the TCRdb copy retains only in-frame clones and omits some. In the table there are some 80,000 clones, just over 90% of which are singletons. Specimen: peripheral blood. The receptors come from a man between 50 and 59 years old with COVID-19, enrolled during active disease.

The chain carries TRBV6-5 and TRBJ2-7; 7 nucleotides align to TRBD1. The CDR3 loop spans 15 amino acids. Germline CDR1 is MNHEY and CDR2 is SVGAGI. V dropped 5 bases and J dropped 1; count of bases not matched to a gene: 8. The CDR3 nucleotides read TGTGCCAGCAGTAAGGGGGCAGGGTCTTCCTACGAGCAGTACGTC. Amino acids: CASSKGAGSSYEQYV.

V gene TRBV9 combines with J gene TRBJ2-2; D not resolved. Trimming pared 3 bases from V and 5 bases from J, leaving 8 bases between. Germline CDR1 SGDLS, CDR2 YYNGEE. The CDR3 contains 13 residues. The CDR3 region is CASSADLTGELFF. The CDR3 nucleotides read TGTGCCAGCAGCGCCGACTTGACCGGGGAGCTGTTTTTT.

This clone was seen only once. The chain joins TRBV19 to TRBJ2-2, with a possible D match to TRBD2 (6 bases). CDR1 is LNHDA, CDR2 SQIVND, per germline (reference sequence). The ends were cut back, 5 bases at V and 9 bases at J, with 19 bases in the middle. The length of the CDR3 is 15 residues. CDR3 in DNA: TGTGCCAGTAGTGTCCCCGGGGGTATTAACCGGGAGCTGTTTTTT. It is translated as CASSVPGGINRELFF.

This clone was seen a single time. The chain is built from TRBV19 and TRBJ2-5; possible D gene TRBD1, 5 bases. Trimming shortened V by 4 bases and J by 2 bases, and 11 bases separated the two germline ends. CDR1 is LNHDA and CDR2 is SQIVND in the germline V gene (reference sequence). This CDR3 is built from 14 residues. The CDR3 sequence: CASSTPTEQETQYF. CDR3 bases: TGTGCCAGTAGTACCCCGACAGAGCAAGAGACCCAGTACTTC.

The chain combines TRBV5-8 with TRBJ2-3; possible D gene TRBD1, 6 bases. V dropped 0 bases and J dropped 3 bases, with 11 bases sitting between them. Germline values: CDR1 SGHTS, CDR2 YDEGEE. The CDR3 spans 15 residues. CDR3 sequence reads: CASSLGGQTTDTQYF. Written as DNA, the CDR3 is TGTGCCAGCAGCTTGGGAGGACAGACTACAGATACGCAGTATTTT.

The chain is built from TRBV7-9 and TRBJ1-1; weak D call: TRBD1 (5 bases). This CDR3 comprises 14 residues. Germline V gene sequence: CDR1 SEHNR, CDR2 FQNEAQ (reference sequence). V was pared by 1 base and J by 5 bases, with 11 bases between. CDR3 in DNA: TGTGCCAGCAGCTTAGGGCTAGGGGTGACTGAAGCTTTCTTT. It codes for CASSLGLGVTEAFF.

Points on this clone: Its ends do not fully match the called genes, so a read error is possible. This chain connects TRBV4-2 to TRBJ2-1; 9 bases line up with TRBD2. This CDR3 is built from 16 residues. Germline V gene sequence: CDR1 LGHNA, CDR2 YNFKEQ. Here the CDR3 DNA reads TGTGCCAGCAGCCAAGTTGTTGGGCGGGAGGGGGGTCGCTTGGTCTTC. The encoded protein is CASSQVVGREGGRLVF.

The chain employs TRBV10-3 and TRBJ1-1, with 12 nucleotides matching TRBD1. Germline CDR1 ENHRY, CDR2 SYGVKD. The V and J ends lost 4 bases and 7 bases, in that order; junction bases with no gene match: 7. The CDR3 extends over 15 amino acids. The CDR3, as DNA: TGTGCCATCAGTGTAGGGACAGGGGGCGCTGGTGAAGCTTTCTTT. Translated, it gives CAISVGTGGAGEAFF.

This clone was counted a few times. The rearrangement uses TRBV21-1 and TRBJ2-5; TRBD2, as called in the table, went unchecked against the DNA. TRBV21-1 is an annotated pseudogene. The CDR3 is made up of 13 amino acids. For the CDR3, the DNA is TGTGCCAGCGGAAACGATCACGGGGAGACCCAGTACTTC. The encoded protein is CASGNDHGETQYF.

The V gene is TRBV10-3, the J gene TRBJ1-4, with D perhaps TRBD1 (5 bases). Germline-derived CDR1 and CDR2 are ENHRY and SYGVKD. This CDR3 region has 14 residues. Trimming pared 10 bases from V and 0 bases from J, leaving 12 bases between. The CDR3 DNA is TGTGCCACCCGACTAGGGGCAACTAATGAAAAACTGTTTTTT. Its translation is CATRLGATNEKLFF.

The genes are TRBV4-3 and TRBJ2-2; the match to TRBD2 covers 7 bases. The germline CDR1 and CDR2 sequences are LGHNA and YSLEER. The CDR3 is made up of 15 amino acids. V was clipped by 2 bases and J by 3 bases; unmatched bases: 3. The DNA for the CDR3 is TGCGCCAGCAGCCAAAAGCGGGATTACACCGGGGAGCTGTTTTTT. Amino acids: CASSQKRDYTGELFF.

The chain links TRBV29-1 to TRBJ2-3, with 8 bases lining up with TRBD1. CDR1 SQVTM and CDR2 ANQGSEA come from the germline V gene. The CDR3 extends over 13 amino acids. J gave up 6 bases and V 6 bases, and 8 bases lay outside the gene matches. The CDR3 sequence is CSVDSGGPDTQYF. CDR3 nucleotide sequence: TGCAGCGTGGACTCAGGGGGCCCCGATACGCAGTATTTT.

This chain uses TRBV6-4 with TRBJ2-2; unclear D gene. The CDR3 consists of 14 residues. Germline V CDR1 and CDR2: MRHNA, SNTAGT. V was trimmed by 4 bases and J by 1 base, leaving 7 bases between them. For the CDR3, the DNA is TGTGCCAGCAGTGTGTCCGTGAACACCGGGGAGCTGTTTTTT. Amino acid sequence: CASSVSVNTGELFF.

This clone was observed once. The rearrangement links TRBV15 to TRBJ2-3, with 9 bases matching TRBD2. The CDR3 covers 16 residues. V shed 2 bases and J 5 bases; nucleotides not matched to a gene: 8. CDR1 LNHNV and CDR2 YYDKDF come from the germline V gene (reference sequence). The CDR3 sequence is CATSRFLAGRGDTQYF. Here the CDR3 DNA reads TGTGCCACCAGCAGATTCCTAGCGGGACGAGGAGATACGCAGTATTTT.

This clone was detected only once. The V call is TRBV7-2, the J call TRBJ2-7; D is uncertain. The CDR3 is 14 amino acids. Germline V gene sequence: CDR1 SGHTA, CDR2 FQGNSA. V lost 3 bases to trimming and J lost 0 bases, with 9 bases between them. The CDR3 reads CASSLAVASYEQYF. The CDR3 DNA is TGTGCCAGCAGCTTGGCGGTCGCCTCCTACGAGCAGTACTTC.

Here the CDR3 DNA reads TGTGCCAGCAGCTTGGGGCAGGGTAGTTATGGCTACACCTTC. It encodes CASSLGQGSYGYTF. The rearrangement uses TRBV5-6 and TRBJ1-2; TRBD1 is a possible D gene (5 bases). The V end was cut by 0 bases, the J end by 5 bases, with 11 bases between. Germline CDR1 and CDR2: SGHDT and YYEEEE. The CDR3 extends over 14 amino acids.

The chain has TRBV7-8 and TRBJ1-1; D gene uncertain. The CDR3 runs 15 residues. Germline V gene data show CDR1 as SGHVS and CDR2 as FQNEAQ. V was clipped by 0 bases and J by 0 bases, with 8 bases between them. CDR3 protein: CASSLAQALNTEAFF. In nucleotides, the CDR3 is TGTGCCAGCAGCTTAGCGCAAGCTTTGAACACTGAAGCTTTCTTT.

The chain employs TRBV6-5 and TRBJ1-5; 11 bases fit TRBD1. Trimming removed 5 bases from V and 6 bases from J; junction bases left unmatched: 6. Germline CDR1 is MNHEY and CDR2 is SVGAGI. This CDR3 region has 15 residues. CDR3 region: CASSRDRGSRQPQHF. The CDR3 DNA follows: TGTGCCAGCAGTAGGGACAGGGGGTCGCGTCAGCCCCAGCATTTT.

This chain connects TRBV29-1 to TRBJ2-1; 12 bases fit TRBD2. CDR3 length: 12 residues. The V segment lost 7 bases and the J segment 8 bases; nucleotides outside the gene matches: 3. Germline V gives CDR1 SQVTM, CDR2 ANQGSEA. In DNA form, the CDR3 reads TGCAGCGAGACTAGCGGGAGTCATGAGCAGTTCTTC. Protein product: CSETSGSHEQFF.

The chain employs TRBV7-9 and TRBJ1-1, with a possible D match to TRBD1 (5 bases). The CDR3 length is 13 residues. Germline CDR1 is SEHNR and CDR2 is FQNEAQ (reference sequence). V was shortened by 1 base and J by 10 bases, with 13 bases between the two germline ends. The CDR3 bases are TGTGCCAGCAGCTTAGGGGCGGGGGAACGAGCTTTCTTT. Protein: CASSLGAGERAFF.

The CDR3: CASSLIGDSQETQYF. CDR3 DNA: TGTGCCAGCAGTCTTATAGGGGACAGCCAAGAGACCCAGTACTTC. V usage is TRBV27 and J usage is TRBJ2-5, with TRBD1 matching over 7 bases. V was clipped by 5 bases and J by 1 base; unmatched bases: 7. Germline CDR1 reads MNHEY; CDR2 reads SMNVEV (reference sequence). The CDR3 length is 15 residues.

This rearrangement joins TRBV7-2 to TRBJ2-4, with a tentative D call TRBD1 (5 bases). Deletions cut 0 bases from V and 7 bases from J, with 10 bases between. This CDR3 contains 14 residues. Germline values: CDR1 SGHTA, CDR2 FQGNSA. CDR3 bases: TGTGCCAGCAGCTTAGCGGAAAGGGGTAACATTCAGTACTTC. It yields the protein CASSLAERGNIQYF.

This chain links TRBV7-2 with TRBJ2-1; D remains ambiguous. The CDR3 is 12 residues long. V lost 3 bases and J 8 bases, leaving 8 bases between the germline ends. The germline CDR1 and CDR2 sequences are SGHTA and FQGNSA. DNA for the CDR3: TGTGCCAGCAGCTTTTCCGGGTATGAGCAGTTCTTC. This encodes CASSFSGYEQFF.

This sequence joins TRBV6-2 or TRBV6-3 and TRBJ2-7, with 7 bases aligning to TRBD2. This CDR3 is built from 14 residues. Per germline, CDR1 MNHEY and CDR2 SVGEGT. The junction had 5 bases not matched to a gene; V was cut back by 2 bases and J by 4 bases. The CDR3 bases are TGTGCCAGCAGTTACCGACTAGCAGATTACGAGCAGTACGTC. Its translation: CASSYRLADYEQYV.

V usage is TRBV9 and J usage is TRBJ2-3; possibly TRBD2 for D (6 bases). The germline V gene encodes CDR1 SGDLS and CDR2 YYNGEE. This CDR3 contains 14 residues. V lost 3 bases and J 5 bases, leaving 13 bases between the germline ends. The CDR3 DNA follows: TGTGCCAGCAGCGAACGGGAGAGGGTAGATACGCAGTATTTT. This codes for CASSERERVDTQYF.

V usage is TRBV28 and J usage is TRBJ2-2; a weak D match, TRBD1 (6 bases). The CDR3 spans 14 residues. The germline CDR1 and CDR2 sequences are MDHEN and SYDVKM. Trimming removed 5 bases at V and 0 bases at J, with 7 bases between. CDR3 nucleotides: TGTGCCAGCAGTGGGACAACGAACACCGGGGAGCTGTTTTTT. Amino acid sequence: CASSGTTNTGELFF.

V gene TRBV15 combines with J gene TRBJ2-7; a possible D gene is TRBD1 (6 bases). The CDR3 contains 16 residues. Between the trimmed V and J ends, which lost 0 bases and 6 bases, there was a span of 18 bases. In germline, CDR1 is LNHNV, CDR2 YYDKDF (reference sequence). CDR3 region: CATSRDLAGAHLEQYF. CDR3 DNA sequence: TGTGCCACCAGCAGAGATCTGGCAGGGGCCCATCTCGAGCAGTACTTC.

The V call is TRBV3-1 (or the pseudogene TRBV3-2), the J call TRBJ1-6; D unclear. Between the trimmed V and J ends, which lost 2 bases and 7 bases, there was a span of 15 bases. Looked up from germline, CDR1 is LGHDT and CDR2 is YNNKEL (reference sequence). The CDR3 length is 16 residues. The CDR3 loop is CASSQFLAGSNSPLHF. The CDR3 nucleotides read TGTGCCAGCAGCCAATTCCTGGCAGGCTCCAATTCACCCCTCCACTTT.

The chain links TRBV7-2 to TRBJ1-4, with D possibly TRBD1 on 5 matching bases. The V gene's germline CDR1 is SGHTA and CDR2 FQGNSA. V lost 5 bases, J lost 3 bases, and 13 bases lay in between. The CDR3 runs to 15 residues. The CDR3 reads CASSLVGASNEKLFF. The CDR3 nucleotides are TGTGCCAGCAGCCTGGTAGGGGCATCTAATGAAAAACTGTTTTTT.

The DNA for the CDR3 is TGTGCCAGCAGCTTAGCCCCGGGACTAGCGGTCTACGAGCAGTACTTC. Residues: CASSLAPGLAVYEQYF. The chain combines TRBV7-2 with TRBJ2-7; the match to TRBD2 covers 11 bases. This CDR3 has 16 amino acids. V was clipped by 0 bases and J by 3 bases; unmatched bases: 4. Looked up from germline, CDR1 is SGHTA and CDR2 is FQGNSA.

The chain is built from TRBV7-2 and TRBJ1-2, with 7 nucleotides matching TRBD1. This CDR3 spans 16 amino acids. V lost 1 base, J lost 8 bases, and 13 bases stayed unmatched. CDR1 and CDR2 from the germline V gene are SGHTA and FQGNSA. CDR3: CASSLGAAGGMGGYTF. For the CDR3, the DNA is TGTGCCAGCAGCTTAGGGGCCGCAGGGGGAATGGGGGGCTACACCTTC.